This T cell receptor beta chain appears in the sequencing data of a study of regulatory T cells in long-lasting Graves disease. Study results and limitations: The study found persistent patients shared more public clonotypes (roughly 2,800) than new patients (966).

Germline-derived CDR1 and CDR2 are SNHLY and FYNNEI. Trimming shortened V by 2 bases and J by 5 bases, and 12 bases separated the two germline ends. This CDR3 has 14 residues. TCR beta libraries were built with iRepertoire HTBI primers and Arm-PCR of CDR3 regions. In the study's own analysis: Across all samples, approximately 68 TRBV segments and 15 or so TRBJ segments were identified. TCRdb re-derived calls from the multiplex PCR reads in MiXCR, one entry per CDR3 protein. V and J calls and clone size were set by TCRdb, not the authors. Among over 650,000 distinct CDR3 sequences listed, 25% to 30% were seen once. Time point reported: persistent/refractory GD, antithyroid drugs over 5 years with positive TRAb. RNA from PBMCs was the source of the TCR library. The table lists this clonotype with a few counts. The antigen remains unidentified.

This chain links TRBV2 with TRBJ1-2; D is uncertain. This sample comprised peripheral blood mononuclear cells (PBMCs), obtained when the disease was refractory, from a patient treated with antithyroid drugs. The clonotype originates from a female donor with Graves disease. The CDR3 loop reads CASSEPPIEYGYTF. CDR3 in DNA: TGTGCCAGCAGTGAACCCCCGATCGAGTATGGCTACACCTTC.